The rows below give T cell receptor beta chains drawn from one sample of a study of blood T cell repertoires in COVID-19. Repertoires were generated with immunoSEQ multiplex PCR, while TCRdb's copy carries only in-frame clones and drops some. This sample has under 300,000 clones, with 89% found just once. The sequencing sample was made of peripheral blood. Every receptor here comes from a woman between 40 and 50 years old who had recovered from COVID-19. Both conserved end residues are part of each CDR3. Each record gives: J gene, D gene, V gene, clone size, CDR3 protein, CDR3 DNA. The D gene is left open where the match is weak. The listing skips clone size in some rows; elsewhere it reads once, few, many or a size class.

>TRBJ1-2|TRBD1|TRBV3-1/TRBV3-2|few
CASSGGTANVYGYTF
TGTGCCAGCAGCGGCGGGACAGCTAATGTCTATGGCTACACCTTC
>TRBJ2-7|TRBD1|TRBV30|-
CAWSPGTAPYEQYF
TGTGCCTGGAGCCCAGGGACAGCACCCTACGAGCAGTACTTC
>TRBJ2-3|TRBD2|TRBV5-4|-
CASSAGGGADTQYF
TGTGCCAGCAGCGCCGGGGGGGGAGCAGATACGCAGTATTTT
>TRBJ1-3|-|TRBV19|-
CASVQSTTGFSGNTIYF
TGTGCCAGCGTTCAAAGTACAACAGGATTCTCTGGAAACACCATATATTTT
>TRBJ2-1|TRBD1|TRBV5-1|-
CASSLVGTGVDNEQFF
TGCGCCAGCAGCTTGGTAGGGACAGGGGTGGACAATGAGCAGTTCTTC
>TRBJ2-1|TRBD1|TRBV28|-
CASGTGPRPYNEQFF
TGTGCCAGTGGGACAGGGCCCAGACCTTACAATGAGCAGTTCTTC
>TRBJ2-7|-|TRBV5-1|-
CASSFEVPSYEQYF
TGCGCCAGCAGCTTTGAGGTTCCCTCCTACGAGCAGTACTTC
>TRBJ2-3|-|TRBV5-1|-
CASSLTTDTQYF
TGCGCCAGCAGCCTAACCACTGATACGCAGTATTTT
>TRBJ2-3|TRBD1|TRBV4-1|-
CASSQDQGAGDTQYF
TGCGCCAGCAGCCAAGATCAGGGGGCTGGCGATACGCAGTATTTT
>TRBJ1-4|-|TRBV19|-
CASMESGYEKLFF
TGTGCCAGTATGGAGTCGGGGTATGAAAAACTGTTTTTT
>TRBJ2-7|-|TRBV3-1/TRBV3-2|-
CASSQVGGLYEQYF
TGTGCCAGCAGCCAAGTTGGCGGGCTCTACGAGCAGTACTTC
>TRBJ2-7|-|TRBV21-1|-
CASIRTPQGPNYEQYF
TGTGCCAGCATCAGAACCCCACAGGGGCCCAACTACGAGCAGTACTTC
>TRBJ2-1|-|TRBV24-1|-
CATSDKRLGVRGSYNEQFF
TGTGCCACCAGTGATAAGAGACTAGGGGTCCGGGGCTCCTACAATGAGCAGTTCTTC
>TRBJ1-4|-|TRBV6-1|-
CASSGGQYATNEKLFF
TGTGCCAGCAGTGGTGGACAGTACGCAACTAATGAAAAACTGTTTTTT
>TRBJ2-2|-|TRBV7-8|-
CASSSLRDIRTGELFF
TGTGCCAGCAGCTCGCTTCGGGACATAAGGACCGGGGAGCTGTTTTTT
>TRBJ2-1|-|TRBV6-5|once
CASTSVDNEQFF
TGTGCCAGCACCTCAGTTGACAATGAGCAGTTCTTC
>TRBJ1-6|-|TRBV27|-
CASSFQDTNSPLHF
TGTGCCAGCAGTTTTCAGGACACCAATTCACCCCTCCACTTT
>TRBJ1-2|-|TRBV3-1/TRBV3-2|-
CASSQELTRVANYGYTF
TGTGCCAGCAGCCAAGAATTAACGAGGGTAGCTAACTATGGCTACACCTTC
>TRBJ1-2|-|TRBV11-2|-
CASSPGGGLFYGYTF
TGTGCCAGCAGCCCCGGCGGGGGGCTCTTCTATGGCTACACCTTC
>TRBJ1-5|-|TRBV11-2|few
CASSLVDRPLSNQPQHF
TGTGCCAGCAGCTTAGTCGACAGGCCCCTTAGCAATCAGCCCCAGCATTTT
>TRBJ1-2|TRBD1|TRBV7-9|-
CASSFPQGQPNYGYTF
TGTGCCAGCAGCTTCCCCCAGGGACAGCCTAACTATGGCTACACCTTC
>TRBJ1-1|-|TRBV7-9|few
CASSWGQWEFTEAFF
TGTGCCAGCAGCTGGGGGCAGTGGGAATTTACTGAAGCTTTCTTT
>TRBJ2-1|TRBD2|TRBV3-1/TRBV3-2|-
CASSQGAGSTFF
TGTGCCAGCAGCCAAGGAGCGGGGAGTACGTTCTTC
>TRBJ2-3|TRBD2|TRBV14|-
CASSHLGTTSTDTQYF
TGTGCCAGCAGCCACCTCGGGACTACCAGCACAGATACGCAGTATTTT
>TRBJ2-3|-|TRBV5-4|-
CASSFTSLSTDTQYF
TGTGCCAGCAGCTTTACTAGTCTGAGCACAGATACGCAGTATTTT
>TRBJ1-2|TRBD1|TRBV5-4|-
CASSFPFGQGGYGYTF
TGTGCCAGCAGCTTTCCTTTCGGACAGGGCGGCTATGGCTACACCTTC
>TRBJ1-2|-|TRBV28|-
CASRSIYGYTF
TGTGCCAGCCGTTCCATTTATGGCTACACCTTC